These 3 T cell receptor beta chains were all obtained from the same sample, sequenced in a study of cytomegalovirus exposure and HLA in healthy donors. With 60 Vbeta and 13 Jbeta primers, the PCR was carried out. Data came from immunoSEQ multiplex PCR; TCRdb stores just in-frame clones and leaves some out. The data contain 110,000 to 150,000 clones, 70% to 80% of them seen just once; the ten biggest clones take up about 1.6%. The sequenced sample consisted of PBMCs. These receptor sequences come from a female donor in good health and CMV-seronegative.

V gene TRBV7-2 combines with J gene TRBJ2-7; 7 positions agree with TRBD2. The length of the CDR3 is 14 residues. CDR1 SGHTA and CDR2 FQGNSA come from the germline V gene. V lost 5 bases and J lost 1; bases outside the gene matches: 5. CDR3 in amino acids: CASSNSGGSYEQYF. DNA for the CDR3: TGTGCCAGCAGCAACTCCGGGGGGTCCTACGAGCAGTACTTC.

There are a few counts of this clone. The chain employs TRBV5-4 and TRBJ1-1, with D tentatively TRBD1 (6 bases). The CDR3 runs to 13 residues. V shed 1 base and J shed 13 bases, with 17 bases lying between them. Germline V lookup: CDR1 SGHNT, CDR2 YYREEE (reference sequence). For the CDR3, the DNA is TGTGCCAGCAGCTTGAGGGCAGGGGAAAGGGGTTTCTTT. It encodes CASSLRAGERGFF.

This rearrangement joins TRBV5-1 to TRBJ2-7; 8 positions agree with TRBD2. The CDR3 has 15 amino acids. CDR1 SGHRS and CDR2 YFSETQ come from the germline V gene. V shed 0 bases and J 2 bases; nucleotides not matched to a gene: 4. CDR3 residues: CASSLVAGGPYEQYF. The CDR3 DNA reads TGCGCCAGCAGCTTGGTGGCGGGAGGACCCTACGAGCAGTACTTC.